One and the same sample provided the 8 T cell receptor beta chains below, sequenced in a study of blood T cell repertoires in COVID-19. Only in-frame clones appear in the TCRdb table, and some are missing; sequencing was by immunoSEQ multiplex PCR. The sample shows roughly 130,000 clones, roughly 83% of them seen only once. Sequencing input: peripheral blood. All receptors derive from a woman of 80 years or more with acute or convalescent COVID-19.

This clone was detected a few times. The chain employs TRBV18 and TRBJ1-1; D ambiguous. The length of the CDR3 is 15 residues. CDR1 is KGHSH and CDR2 is LQKENI in the germline V gene. V was clipped by 3 bases and J by 1 base, with 12 bases between them. This CDR3 reads CASSPEAAGNTEAFF. CDR3 nucleotides: TGTGCCAGCTCACCTGAAGCAGCGGGGAACACTGAAGCTTTCTTT.

The chain is built from TRBV18 and TRBJ1-1; D gene unclear. The CDR3 sequence is 12 residues long. Germline V CDR1 and CDR2: KGHSH, LQKENI. Between the trimmed V and J ends, which lost 3 bases and 10 bases, there was a span of 12 bases. This CDR3 is CASSPGGEGAFF. The CDR3 DNA is TGTGCCAGCTCACCGGGCGGGGAAGGAGCTTTCTTT.

This clone showed up just a few times. The V call is TRBV12-3 or TRBV12-4, the J call TRBJ1-2, with D unclear. This CDR3 has 12 residues. Trimming took off 1 base at V and 7 bases at J, with 7 bases between the two ends. The CDR3 bases are TGTGCCAGCAGTTTAGGACTCGTTGGCTACACCTTC. Encoded protein: CASSLGLVGYTF.

This clone was seen just once. V is TRBV30 and J is TRBJ1-1; D might be TRBD1 (5 bases). The CDR3 consists of 15 residues. In germline, CDR1 is GTSNPN, CDR2 SVGIG (reference sequence). V was pared by 3 bases and J by 1 base, with 15 bases between. The CDR3 bases are TGTGCCTGGAGACCCCCGGGGGGAAGGAACACTGAAGCTTTCTTT. Amino acid sequence: CAWRPPGGRNTEAFF.

In DNA, the CDR3 is TGTGCCAGCACCCATTACAGGGAAGAGACCCAGTACTTC. Amino acid sequence: CASTHYREETQYF. The chain combines TRBV6-5 with TRBJ2-5, with a tentative D call TRBD1 (6 bases). CDR3 size: 13 residues. CDR1 is MNHEY and CDR2 is SVGAGI in the germline V gene. V gave up 7 bases and J gave up 3 bases, with 12 bases separating them.

V usage is TRBV5-1 and J usage is TRBJ2-2, with 7 bases aligning to TRBD1. The germline V gene has CDR1 SGHRS and CDR2 YFSETQ. Trimming removed 7 bases from V and 0 bases from J; junction bases left unmatched: 6. This CDR3 is 15 amino acids long. Here the CDR3 DNA reads TGCGCCAGCTCAGGGGGACATCCGAACACCGGGGAGCTGTTTTTT. Translating it yields CASSGGHPNTGELFF.

This sequence joins TRBV10-1 and TRBJ1-1; D unresolved. The germline V gene encodes CDR1 WNHNN and CDR2 SYGVQD (reference sequence). This CDR3 is 14 amino acids long. V was shortened by 0 bases and J by 6 bases, with 11 bases between the two germline ends. CDR3 in DNA: TGCGCCAGCAGTGAGTCCCCGCAGTCCCCTGAAGCTTTCTTT. Translated: CASSESPQSPEAFF.

J is TRBJ2-2 and V is TRBV7-9; weak D call: TRBD2 (6 bases). The CDR3 extends over 15 amino acids. In germline, CDR1 is SEHNR, CDR2 FQNEAQ (reference sequence). Trimming removed 5 bases at V and 1 base at J, with 11 bases between. The CDR3 is CASSPGLKNTGELFF. The CDR3 DNA sequence: TGTGCCAGCAGCCCGGGACTTAAGAACACCGGGGAGCTGTTTTTT.